The 32 T cell receptor beta chains below all came from one sample that was sequenced in a study of identifying expanded T cells in peripheral blood. Some clones are missing from TCRdb's copy, which holds only in-frame ones; the method was immunoSEQ multiplex PCR. The repertoire has roughly 86,000 clones, about 85% of them found once; the top ten carry around 4%. The sample taken for sequencing was blood. The receptor set was obtained from a person between 18 and 69 years old in good health.

The chain combines TRBV9 with TRBJ2-5, with 13 bases that match TRBD2. J lost 2 bases, V lost 3 bases, and 7 bases had no gene match. The germline V gene has CDR1 SGDLS and CDR2 YYNGEE. This CDR3 is built from 17 residues. CDR3 sequence (DNA): TGTGCCAGCAGCGCTAGTGAGGGACTAGCGGGGCAAGAGACCCAGTACTTC. Its protein is CASSASEGLAGQETQYF.

The chain has TRBV6-7 and TRBJ1-5; D ambiguous. TRBV6-7 has ORF status, its function being uncertain. V was pared by 0 bases and J by 6 bases, with 12 bases between. There are 15 residues in the CDR3. CDR3 in amino acids: CASSYSVGRGQPQHF. The DNA for the CDR3 is TGTGCCAGCAGTTACTCTGTGGGGAGAGGTCAGCCCCAGCATTTT.

The chain joins TRBV10-1 to TRBJ2-2; D remains ambiguous. This CDR3 spans 14 amino acids. With 4 bases removed from V and 0 bases from J, the gap between germline ends came to 6 bases. The germline V gene encodes CDR1 WNHNN and CDR2 SYGVQD (reference sequence). CDR3 region: CASSVRSNTGELFF. The CDR3 nucleotides are TGCGCCAGCAGTGTGCGGTCGAACACCGGGGAGCTGTTTTTT.

The chain employs TRBV7-2 and TRBJ2-2; 8 bases match TRBD1. The CDR3 is 16 amino acids. The V gene's germline CDR1 is SGHTA and CDR2 FQGNSA. J lost 4 bases, V lost 3 bases, and 7 bases had no gene match. The CDR3 region is CASSFDRGFGTGELFF. For the CDR3, the DNA is TGTGCCAGCAGCTTCGACAGGGGCTTTGGCACCGGGGAGCTGTTTTTT.

The chain carries TRBV15 and TRBJ1-5; the D gene is possibly TRBD1 (5 bases). The CDR3 is 13 residues long. V lost 5 bases, J lost 7 bases, and 12 bases lay in between. Germline CDR1 LNHNV, CDR2 YYDKDF (reference sequence). The CDR3: CATSRDFWQPQHF. CDR3 nucleotides: TGTGCCACCAGCCGGGACTTCTGGCAGCCCCAGCATTTT.

DNA for the CDR3: TGTGCCAGCAGGTGGACTAGTGAGACCCAGTACTTC. Residues: CASRWTSETQYF. The genes are TRBV7-9 and TRBJ2-5; 7 nucleotides align to TRBD2. Per germline, CDR1 SEHNR and CDR2 FQNEAQ (reference sequence). This CDR3 contains 12 residues. With V trimmed by 6 bases and J by 5 bases, 3 bases remained unmatched. Drawing the rest from reference TRBV7-9 and TRBJ2-5, the complete variable domain is DTGVSQNPRHKITKRGQNVTFRCDPISEHNRLYWYRQTLGQGPEFLTYFQNEAQLEKSRLLSDRFSAERPKGSFSTLEIQRTEQGDSAMYLCASRWTSETQYFGPGTRLLVL.

The chain joins TRBV29-1 to TRBJ2-2; TRBD1 matches 9 bases. There are 16 residues in the CDR3. V lost 4 bases to trimming and J lost 6 bases; unmatched junction nucleotides: 12. The germline V gene encodes CDR1 SQVTM and CDR2 ANQGSEA. DNA for the CDR3: TGCAGCGTTGGATTACGAGGACAGGGGAAAGCCGGGGAGCTGTTTTTT. This sequence encodes CSVGLRGQGKAGELFF.

The genes are TRBV27 and TRBJ2-7; D gene unclear. Trimming took off 6 bases at V and 4 bases at J, with 10 bases between the two ends. Germline CDR1 MNHEY, CDR2 SMNVEV (reference sequence). The CDR3 has 12 residues. The CDR3 DNA sequence: TGTGCCAGCAGCACGACCTTATACGAGCAGTACTTC. Protein product: CASSTTLYEQYF.

In this sample, this clone is medium-sized. The CDR3: CASTSRRGEAFF. DNA for the CDR3: TGTGCCAGCACCTCCCGGAGGGGAGAAGCTTTCTTT. The J gene is TRBJ1-1, the V gene TRBV9; a possible D gene is TRBD1 (5 bases). There are 12 residues in the CDR3. Trimming removed 6 bases from V and 8 bases from J, with 14 bases in between. Per the germline V gene, CDR1 is SGDLS and CDR2 is YYNGEE.

This clone has more than one count but fewer than ten. The rearrangement uses TRBV7-9 and TRBJ1-4; the match to TRBD1 covers 10 bases. The CDR3 is made up of 16 amino acids. V shed 5 bases, J shed 8 bases, and the junction held 11 bases outside the gene matches. Germline CDR1 and CDR2: SEHNR and FQNEAQ (reference sequence). CDR3 sequence reads: CASSPPTGGRDEKLFF. CDR3 in DNA: TGTGCCAGCAGCCCCCCGACAGGGGGCAGGGACGAAAAACTGTTTTTT.

The sample holds one count of this clone. The gene calls are TRBV11-3 and TRBJ2-5; weak D call: TRBD1 (5 bases). V was clipped by 7 bases and J by 2 bases, with 11 bases between them. The CDR3 length is 13 residues. In germline, CDR1 is SGHNT, CDR2 YENEEA. CDR3 protein: CASTQGNQETQYF. In DNA form, the CDR3 reads TGTGCCAGCACCCAGGGTAATCAAGAGACCCAGTACTTC.

The chain links TRBV5-1 to TRBJ2-3; D may match TRBD1 or TRBD2 (5 bases each). Germline V gives CDR1 SGHRS, CDR2 YFSETQ. The germline V and J ends were trimmed by 0 bases and 0 bases, with 14 bases remaining between them. This CDR3 comprises 17 residues. The chain's CDR3 is CASSLAPSGTSTDTQYF. In DNA form, the CDR3 reads TGCGCCAGCAGCTTGGCCCCGAGTGGGACGAGCACAGATACGCAGTATTTT.

This clone occurred once. V gene TRBV18 combines with J gene TRBJ2-2; D is unclear. V shed 1 base and J shed 5 bases, with 2 bases lying between them. CDR3 length: 12 amino acids. Germline V gene lookup returns CDR1 KGHSH and CDR2 LQKENI. In DNA form, the CDR3 reads TGTGCCAGCTCACCACTTACCGGGGAGCTGTTTTTT. It codes for CASSPLTGELFF.

This clone has just a few counts. The rearrangement links TRBV30 to TRBJ2-2; TRBD1 or TRBD2 may be the D gene (5 bases each). This CDR3 contains 15 residues. Germline loops: CDR1 GTSNPN, CDR2 SVGIG (reference sequence). The V end was cut by 1 base, the J end by 6 bases, with 15 bases between. In DNA form, the CDR3 reads TGTGCCTGGAGTGGGGGGTTCGGGGCATCCGGGGAGCTGTTTTTT. Protein: CAWSGGFGASGELFF.

V usage is TRBV18 and J usage is TRBJ2-7, with TRBD1 matching over 7 bases. J lost 4 bases, V lost 6 bases, and 6 bases had no gene match. CDR3 length equals 13 residues. Germline assignment: CDR1 KGHSH and CDR2 LQKENI. In DNA form, the CDR3 reads TGTGCCAGCTCCCCCCGGGACAGTTACGAGCAGTACTTC. Amino acid sequence: CASSPRDSYEQYF.

This chain links TRBV6-1 with TRBJ2-7; 7 bases match TRBD1. V shed 4 bases, J shed 10 bases, and the junction held 7 bases outside the gene matches. CDR3 length: 12 residues. Germline V gene sequence: CDR1 MNHNS, CDR2 SASEGT. The CDR3 sequence: CASSAGTALQYF. The CDR3 nucleotides are TGTGCCAGCAGTGCTGGGACAGCCTTACAGTACTTC.

The rearrangement uses TRBV7-3 and TRBJ2-2; 9 bases agree with TRBD1. The CDR3 runs 15 residues. Trimming at V came to 5 bases and at J to 5 bases, leaving 6 bases not matched to a gene. CDR1 and CDR2 (germline): SGHTA, FQGTGA. CDR3 DNA: TGTGCCAGCAGCACAGGGGGCGCTTCTACCGGGGAGCTGTTTTTT. This codes for CASSTGGASTGELFF.

The rearrangement links TRBV27 to TRBJ2-5; 8 positions match TRBD1. Germline CDR1 MNHEY, CDR2 SMNVEV (reference sequence). V lost 8 bases to trimming and J lost 0 bases; unmatched junction nucleotides: 11. This CDR3 region has 16 residues. The CDR3 sequence is CASGLSGGRDQETQYF. The DNA of the CDR3 is TGTGCCAGCGGCCTATCAGGGGGCCGGGACCAAGAGACCCAGTACTTC.

The chain links TRBV7-9 to TRBJ2-7; a weak D match, TRBD1 (6 bases). V lost 5 bases, J lost 4 bases, and 9 bases lay in between. This CDR3 is built from 12 residues. Looked up from germline, CDR1 is SEHNR and CDR2 is FQNEAQ (reference sequence). As DNA, the CDR3 is TGTGCCAGCAGCATTCAGGGGTACGAGCAGTACTTC. Protein: CASSIQGYEQYF.

The V and J genes are TRBV28 and TRBJ2-7; D is ambiguous. Germline V gene sequence: CDR1 MDHEN, CDR2 SYDVKM. The CDR3 is made up of 14 amino acids. Trimming shortened V by 2 bases and J by 1 base, and 9 bases separated the two germline ends. For the CDR3, the DNA is TGTGCCAGCAGTTTAGTCTCGAAATCCTACGAGCAGTACTTC. Protein: CASSLVSKSYEQYF.

The rearrangement joins TRBV2 to TRBJ1-5; maybe TRBD1 (6 bases). Germline CDR1 SNHLY, CDR2 FYNNEI. The CDR3 extends over 16 amino acids. V was cut by 7 bases and J by 2 bases, with 18 bases left in between. The CDR3 sequence is CASTYGGDMGNQPQHF. The CDR3 nucleotides are TGTGCCAGCACCTACGGAGGGGACATGGGCAATCAGCCCCAGCATTTT.

The chain uses TRBV7-2 and TRBJ1-1; D ambiguous. Germline values: CDR1 SGHTA, CDR2 FQGNSA. This CDR3 comprises 15 residues. V lost 2 bases and J lost 0, with 10 bases in between. CDR3 loop: CASSLRRQVNTEAFF. The CDR3 DNA sequence: TGTGCCAGCAGCTTAAGGAGGCAGGTGAACACTGAAGCTTTCTTT.

This clone has a handful of counts. The DNA for the CDR3 is TGCGCCAGCAGCTTATCTAGCGGGGGAACCTACGAGCAGTACTTC. Protein sequence: CASSLSSGGTYEQYF. This chain joins TRBV5-1 and TRBJ2-7, with 10 bases identical to TRBD2. Germline V gene sequence: CDR1 SGHRS, CDR2 YFSETQ. The CDR3 contains 15 residues. The V gene end was trimmed by 2 bases and the J gene end by 2 bases; junction bases not matched to a gene: 4.

The J gene is TRBJ2-7, the V gene TRBV6-6; no firm D call. Germline CDR1 and CDR2: MNHNY and SVGAGI (reference sequence). V lost 6 bases and J 11 bases, leaving 20 bases between the germline ends. This CDR3 contains 13 residues. DNA for the CDR3: TGTGCCAGCAGCCCAAACCCATCCGGTGGGGAGTACTTC. Its protein is CASSPNPSGGEYF.

J is TRBJ1-6 and V is TRBV6-5, with 11 bases matching TRBD1. The CDR3 is made up of 16 amino acids. Trimming cost V 6 bases and J 10 bases; bases outside gene matches: 11. Germline V gives CDR1 MNHEY, CDR2 SVGAGI. CDR3 bases: TGTGCCAGCAGATACGGACAGGGGGCCAGCAGGTCACCCCTCCACTTT. Translation gives CASRYGQGASRSPLHF.

V usage is TRBV5-1 and J usage is TRBJ1-2, with unresolved D. Per the germline V gene, CDR1 is SGHRS and CDR2 is YFSETQ. V shed 0 bases and J shed 4 bases, with 7 bases lying between them. There are 13 residues in the CDR3. CDR3 region: CASSLGGIYGYTF. In nucleotides, the CDR3 is TGCGCCAGCAGCTTGGGAGGGATCTATGGCTACACCTTC.

The genes are TRBV7-2 and TRBJ1-1; 7 bases fit TRBD1. V trimming: 5 bases; J trimming: 7 bases; junction bases outside the gene matches: 4. CDR3 length: 12 residues. Germline assignment: CDR1 SGHTA and CDR2 FQGNSA. The CDR3 protein is CASSLNRGEAFF. The CDR3 nucleotides read TGTGCCAGCAGCCTGAACAGGGGTGAAGCTTTCTTT.

This chain uses TRBV19 with TRBJ1-1; D gene ambiguous. This CDR3 region has 18 residues. The germline gives CDR1 LNHDA, CDR2 SQIVND (reference sequence). Trimming removed 1 base at V and 2 bases at J, with 20 bases between. The CDR3 nucleotides read TGTGCCAGTAGTATAGCGAGGGTTGTGGAAAGGATAAACACTGAAGCTTTCTTT. This sequence encodes CASSIARVVERINTEAFF.

This clone was detected a few times. CDR3 DNA: TGTGCCAGCAGCGTTACAACCTCTGGGGCCAACGTCCTGACTTTC. This codes for CASSVTTSGANVLTF. The chain has TRBV9 and TRBJ2-6; D is unresolved. V shed 2 bases and J shed 0 bases, with 6 bases lying between them. This CDR3 region has 15 residues. Looked up from germline, CDR1 is SGDLS and CDR2 is YYNGEE. Using reference TRBV9 and TRBJ2-6 for the parts outside the CDR3, the full variable domain is DSGVTQTPKHLITATGQRVTLRCSPRSGDLSVYWYQQSLDQGLQFLIQYYNGEERAKGNILERFSAQQFPDLHSELNLSSLELGDSALYFCASSVTTSGANVLTFGAGSRLTVL.

CDR3 coding DNA: TGTGCCTGGAGGGGCGAAACACCCAACACTGAAGCTTTCTTT. Residues: CAWRGETPNTEAFF. The gene calls are TRBV30 and TRBJ1-1, with no clear D. Germline loops: CDR1 GTSNPN, CDR2 SVGIG (reference sequence). V lost 3 bases to trimming and J lost 2 bases, with 13 bases between them. The CDR3 length is 14 residues.

The chain carries TRBV5-4 and TRBJ2-7; TRBD1 agrees at 9 bases. J was trimmed by 3 bases and V by 3 bases; bases with no gene match: 7. Germline-derived CDR1 and CDR2 are SGHNT and YYREEE (reference sequence). The CDR3 has 15 amino acids. In DNA, the CDR3 is TGTGCCAGCAGCTCGGACAGGGGCCCCAGCTACGAGCAGTACTTC. Encoded protein: CASSSDRGPSYEQYF.

The gene calls are TRBV30 and TRBJ1-1, with 9 bases aligning to TRBD1. CDR3 length: 12 residues. Losses at the gene ends were 5 bases for V and 6 bases for J; bases not matched to a gene: 4. Germline values: CDR1 GTSNPN, CDR2 SVGIG (reference sequence). The CDR3 protein is CAWGRQGAEAFF. In DNA form, the CDR3 reads TGTGCCTGGGGTAGACAGGGGGCTGAAGCTTTCTTT.